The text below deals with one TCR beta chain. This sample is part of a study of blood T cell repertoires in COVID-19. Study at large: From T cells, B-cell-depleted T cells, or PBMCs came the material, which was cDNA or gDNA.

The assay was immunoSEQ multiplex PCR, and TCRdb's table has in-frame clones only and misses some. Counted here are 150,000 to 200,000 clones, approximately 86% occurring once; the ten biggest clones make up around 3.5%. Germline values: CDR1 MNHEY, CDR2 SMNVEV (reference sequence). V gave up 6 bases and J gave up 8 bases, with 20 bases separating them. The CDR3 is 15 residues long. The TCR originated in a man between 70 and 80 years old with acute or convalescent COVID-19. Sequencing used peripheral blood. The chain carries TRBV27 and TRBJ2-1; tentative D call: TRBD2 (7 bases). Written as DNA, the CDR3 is TGTGCCAGCAGAACCCTGGCCCGGGGGGCGGATGAGCAGTTCTTC. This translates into CASRTLARGADEQFF.